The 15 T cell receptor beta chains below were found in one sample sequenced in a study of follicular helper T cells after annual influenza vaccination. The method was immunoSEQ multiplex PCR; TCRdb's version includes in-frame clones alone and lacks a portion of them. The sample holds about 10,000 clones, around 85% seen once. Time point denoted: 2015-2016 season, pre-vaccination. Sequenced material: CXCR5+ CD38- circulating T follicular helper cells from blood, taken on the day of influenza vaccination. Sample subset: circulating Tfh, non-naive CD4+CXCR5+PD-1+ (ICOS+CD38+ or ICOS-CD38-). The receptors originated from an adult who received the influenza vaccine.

The DNA for the CDR3 is TGTGCCAGCAGCCCTCTCCGGGACTACAATGAGCAGTTCTTC. It codes for CASSPLRDYNEQFF. This chain links TRBV27 with TRBJ2-1; maybe TRBD2 (5 bases). The CDR3 totals 14 residues. V was cut by 6 bases and J by 3 bases, with 12 bases left in between. Germline loops: CDR1 MNHEY, CDR2 SMNVEV (reference sequence).

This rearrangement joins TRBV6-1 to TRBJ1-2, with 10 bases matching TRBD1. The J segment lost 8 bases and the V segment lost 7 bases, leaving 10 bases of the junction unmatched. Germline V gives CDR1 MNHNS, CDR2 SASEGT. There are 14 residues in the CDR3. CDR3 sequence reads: CASTPGQGLRGYTF. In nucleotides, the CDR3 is TGTGCCAGCACTCCGGGACAGGGGTTAAGAGGCTACACCTTC.

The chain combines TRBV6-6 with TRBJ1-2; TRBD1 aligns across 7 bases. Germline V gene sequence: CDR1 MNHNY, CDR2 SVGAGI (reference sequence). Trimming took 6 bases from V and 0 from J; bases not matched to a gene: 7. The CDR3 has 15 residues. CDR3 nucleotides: TGTGCCAGCAGGTATGGGACAGCGTCTAACTATGGCTACACCTTC. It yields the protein CASRYGTASNYGYTF.

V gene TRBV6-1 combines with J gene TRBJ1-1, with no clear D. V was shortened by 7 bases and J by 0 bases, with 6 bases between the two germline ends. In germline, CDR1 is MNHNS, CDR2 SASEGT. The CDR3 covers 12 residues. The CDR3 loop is CASIGVNTEAFF. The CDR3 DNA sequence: TGTGCCAGCATTGGGGTGAACACTGAAGCTTTCTTT.

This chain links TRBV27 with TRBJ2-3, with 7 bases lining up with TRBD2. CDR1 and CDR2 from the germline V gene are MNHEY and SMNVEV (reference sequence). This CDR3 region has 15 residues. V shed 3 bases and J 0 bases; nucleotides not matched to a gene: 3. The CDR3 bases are TGTGCCAGCAGTTTGGAAGCGGGGAGCACAGATACGCAGTATTTT. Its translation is CASSLEAGSTDTQYF.

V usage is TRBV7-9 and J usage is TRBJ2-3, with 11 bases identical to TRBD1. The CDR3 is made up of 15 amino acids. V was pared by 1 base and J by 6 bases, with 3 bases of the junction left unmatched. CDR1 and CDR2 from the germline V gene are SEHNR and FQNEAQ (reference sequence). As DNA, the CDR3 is TGTGCCAGCAGCTTAGGGGACAGGGGGTTTGATACGCAGTATTTT. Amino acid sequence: CASSLGDRGFDTQYF. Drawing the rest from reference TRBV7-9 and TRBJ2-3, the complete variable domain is DTGVSQNPRHKITKRGQNVTFRCDPISEHNRLYWYRQTLGQGPEFLTYFQNEAQLEKSRLLSDRFSAERPKGSFSTLEIQRTEQGDSAMYLCASSLGDRGFDTQYFGPGTRLTVL.

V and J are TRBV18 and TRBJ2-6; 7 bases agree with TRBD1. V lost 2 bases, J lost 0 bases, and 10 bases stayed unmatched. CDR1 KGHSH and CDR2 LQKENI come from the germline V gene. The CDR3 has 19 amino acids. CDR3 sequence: CASSPYIWDSNSGANVLTF. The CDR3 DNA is TGTGCCAGCTCACCATACATTTGGGACAGCAACTCTGGGGCCAACGTCCTGACTTTC.

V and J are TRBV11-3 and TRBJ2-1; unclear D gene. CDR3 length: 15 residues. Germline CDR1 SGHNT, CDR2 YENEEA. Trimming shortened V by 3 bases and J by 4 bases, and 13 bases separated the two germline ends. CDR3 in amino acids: CASSFRVQPYNEQFF. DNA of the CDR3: TGTGCCAGCAGCTTTCGAGTTCAGCCTTACAATGAGCAGTTCTTC. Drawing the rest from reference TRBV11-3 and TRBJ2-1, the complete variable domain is EAGVVQSPRYKIIEKKQPVAFWCNPISGHNTLYWYLQNLGQGPELLIRYENEEAVDDSQLPKDRFSAERLKGVDSTLKIQPAELGDSAVYLCASSFRVQPYNEQFFGPGTRLTVL.

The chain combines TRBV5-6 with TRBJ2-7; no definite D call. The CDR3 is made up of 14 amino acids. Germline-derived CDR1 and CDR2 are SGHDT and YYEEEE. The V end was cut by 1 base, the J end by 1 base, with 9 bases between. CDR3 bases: TGTGCCAGCAGCTTGATGGGTTGGTCCTACGAGCAGTACTTC. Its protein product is CASSLMGWSYEQYF.

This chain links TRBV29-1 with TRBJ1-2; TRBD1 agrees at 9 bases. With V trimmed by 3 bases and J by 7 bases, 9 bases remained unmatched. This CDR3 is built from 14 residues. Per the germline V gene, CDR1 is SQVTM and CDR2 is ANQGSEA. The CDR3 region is CSVDPGQGVSGYTF. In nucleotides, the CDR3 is TGCAGCGTTGACCCGGGACAGGGCGTGTCTGGCTACACCTTC.

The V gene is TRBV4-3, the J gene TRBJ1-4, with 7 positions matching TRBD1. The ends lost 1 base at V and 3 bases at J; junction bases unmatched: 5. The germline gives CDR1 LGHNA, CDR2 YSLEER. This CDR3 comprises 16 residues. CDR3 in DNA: TGCGCCAGCAGCCAAGGCCAGAGGGGGCCTAATGAAAAACTGTTTTTT. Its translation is CASSQGQRGPNEKLFF.

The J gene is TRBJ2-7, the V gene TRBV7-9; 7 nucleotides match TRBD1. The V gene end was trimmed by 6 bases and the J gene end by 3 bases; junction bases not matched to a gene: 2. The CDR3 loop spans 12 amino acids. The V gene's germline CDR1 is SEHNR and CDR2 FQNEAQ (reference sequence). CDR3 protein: CASRRDSYEQYF. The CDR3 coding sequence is TGTGCCAGCAGACGGGACAGCTACGAGCAGTACTTC.

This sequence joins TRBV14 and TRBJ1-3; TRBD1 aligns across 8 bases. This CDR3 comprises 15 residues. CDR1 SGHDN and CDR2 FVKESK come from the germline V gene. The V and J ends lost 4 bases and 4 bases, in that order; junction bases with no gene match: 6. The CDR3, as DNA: TGTGCCAGCAGCCGTCAGGGGGCTCGGGGAAACACCATATATTTT. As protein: CASSRQGARGNTIYF.

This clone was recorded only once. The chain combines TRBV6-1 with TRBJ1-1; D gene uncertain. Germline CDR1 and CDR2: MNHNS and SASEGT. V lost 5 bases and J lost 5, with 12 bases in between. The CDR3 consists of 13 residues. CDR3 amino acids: CASSLQVGTEAFF. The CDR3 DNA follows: TGTGCCAGCAGTCTTCAGGTGGGGACTGAAGCTTTCTTT.

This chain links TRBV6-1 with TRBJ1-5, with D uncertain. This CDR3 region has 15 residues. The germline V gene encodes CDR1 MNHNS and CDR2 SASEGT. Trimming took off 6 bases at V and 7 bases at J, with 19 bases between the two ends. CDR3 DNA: TGTGCCAGCAGGGGAGGTCAAGGGTACGAACAGCCCCAGCATTTT. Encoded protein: CASRGGQGYEQPQHF.